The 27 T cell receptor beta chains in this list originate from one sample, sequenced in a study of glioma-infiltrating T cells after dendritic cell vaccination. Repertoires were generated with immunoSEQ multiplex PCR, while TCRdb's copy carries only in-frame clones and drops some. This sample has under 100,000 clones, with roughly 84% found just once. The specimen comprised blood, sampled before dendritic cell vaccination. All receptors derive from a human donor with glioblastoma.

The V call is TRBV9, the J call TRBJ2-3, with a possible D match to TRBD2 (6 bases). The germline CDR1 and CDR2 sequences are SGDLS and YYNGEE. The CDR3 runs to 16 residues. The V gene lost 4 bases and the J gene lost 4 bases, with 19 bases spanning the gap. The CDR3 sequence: CASSTQTSFVADTQYF. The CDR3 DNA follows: TGTGCCAGCAGCACCCAGACTAGTTTTGTCGCAGATACGCAGTATTTT.

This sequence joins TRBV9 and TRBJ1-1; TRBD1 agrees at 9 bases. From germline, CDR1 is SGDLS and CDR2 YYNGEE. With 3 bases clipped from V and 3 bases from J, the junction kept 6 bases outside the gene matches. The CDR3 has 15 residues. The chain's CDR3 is CASSAHRGLDTEAFF. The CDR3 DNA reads TGTGCCAGCAGCGCGCACAGGGGGCTGGACACTGAAGCTTTCTTT.

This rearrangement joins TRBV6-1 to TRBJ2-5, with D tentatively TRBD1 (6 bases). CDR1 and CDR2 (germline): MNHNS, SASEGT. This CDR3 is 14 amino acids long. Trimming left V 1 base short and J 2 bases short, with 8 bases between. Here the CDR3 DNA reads TGTGCCAGCAGTGAAGGGGGGCTTCAAGAGACCCAGTACTTC. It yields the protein CASSEGGLQETQYF.

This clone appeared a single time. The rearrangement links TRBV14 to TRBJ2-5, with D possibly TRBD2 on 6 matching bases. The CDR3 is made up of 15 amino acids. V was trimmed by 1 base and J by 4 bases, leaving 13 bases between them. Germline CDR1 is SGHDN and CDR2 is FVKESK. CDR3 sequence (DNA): TGTGCCAGCAGCCAAGTCGTCCGGGGGAGAGAGACCCAGTACTTC. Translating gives CASSQVVRGRETQYF.

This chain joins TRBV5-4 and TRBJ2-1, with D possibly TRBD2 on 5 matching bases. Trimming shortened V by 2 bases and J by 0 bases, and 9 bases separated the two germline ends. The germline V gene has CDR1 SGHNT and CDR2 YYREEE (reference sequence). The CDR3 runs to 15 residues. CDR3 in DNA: TGTGCCAGCAGCTTTGGTGGAGGCTCCTACAATGAGCAGTTCTTC. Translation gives CASSFGGGSYNEQFF.

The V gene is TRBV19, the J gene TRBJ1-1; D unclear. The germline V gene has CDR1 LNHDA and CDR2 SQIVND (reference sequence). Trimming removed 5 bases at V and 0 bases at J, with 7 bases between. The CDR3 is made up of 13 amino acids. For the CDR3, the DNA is TGTGCCAGTAGTGTCCAGGTGAACACTGAAGCTTTCTTT. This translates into CASSVQVNTEAFF.

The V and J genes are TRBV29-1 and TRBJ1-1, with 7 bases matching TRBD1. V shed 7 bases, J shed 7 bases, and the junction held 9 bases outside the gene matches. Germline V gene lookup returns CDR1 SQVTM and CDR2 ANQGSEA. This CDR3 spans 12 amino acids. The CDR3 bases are TGCAGCGCCGAATTGGGACAGTATGAAGCTTTCTTT. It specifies CSAELGQYEAFF.

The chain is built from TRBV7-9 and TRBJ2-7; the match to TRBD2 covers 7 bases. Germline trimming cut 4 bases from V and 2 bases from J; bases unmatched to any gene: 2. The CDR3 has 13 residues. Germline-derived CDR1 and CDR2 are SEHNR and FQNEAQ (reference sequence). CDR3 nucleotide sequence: TGTGCCAGCAGCTGGGGGGGACCCTACGAGCAGTACTTC. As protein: CASSWGGPYEQYF.

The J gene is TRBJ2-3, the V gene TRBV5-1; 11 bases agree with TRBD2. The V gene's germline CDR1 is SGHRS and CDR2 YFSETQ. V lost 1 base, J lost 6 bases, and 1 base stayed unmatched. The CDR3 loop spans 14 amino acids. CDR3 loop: CASSLIAGGDTQYF. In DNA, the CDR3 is TGCGCCAGCAGCTTGATAGCGGGGGGGGATACGCAGTATTTT.

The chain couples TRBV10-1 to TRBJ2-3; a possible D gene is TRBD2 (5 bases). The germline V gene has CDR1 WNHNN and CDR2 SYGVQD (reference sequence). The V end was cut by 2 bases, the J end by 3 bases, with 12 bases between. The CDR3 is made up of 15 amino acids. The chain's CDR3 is CASSEDVRATDTQYF. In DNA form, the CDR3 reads TGCGCCAGCAGTGAGGACGTGCGGGCGACAGATACGCAGTATTTT.

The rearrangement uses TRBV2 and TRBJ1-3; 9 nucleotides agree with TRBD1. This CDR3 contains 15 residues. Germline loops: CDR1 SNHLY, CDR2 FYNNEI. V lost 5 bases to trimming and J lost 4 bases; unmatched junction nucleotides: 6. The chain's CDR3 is CASSPDRGFGNTIYF. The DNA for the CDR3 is TGTGCCAGCAGTCCGGACAGGGGCTTCGGAAACACCATATATTTT.

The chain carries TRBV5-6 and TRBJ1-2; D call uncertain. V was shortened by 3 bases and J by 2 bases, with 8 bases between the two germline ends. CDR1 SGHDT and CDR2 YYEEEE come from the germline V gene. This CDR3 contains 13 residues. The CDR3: CASSSPGNYGYTF. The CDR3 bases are TGTGCCAGCAGCTCTCCGGGAAACTATGGCTACACCTTC.

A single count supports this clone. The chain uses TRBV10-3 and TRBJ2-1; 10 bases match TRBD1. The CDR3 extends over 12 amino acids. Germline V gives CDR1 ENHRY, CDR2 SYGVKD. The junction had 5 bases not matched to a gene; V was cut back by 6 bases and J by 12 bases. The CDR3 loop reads CAISAGTGAQFF. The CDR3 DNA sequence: TGTGCCATCAGCGCCGGGACAGGGGCGCAGTTCTTC.

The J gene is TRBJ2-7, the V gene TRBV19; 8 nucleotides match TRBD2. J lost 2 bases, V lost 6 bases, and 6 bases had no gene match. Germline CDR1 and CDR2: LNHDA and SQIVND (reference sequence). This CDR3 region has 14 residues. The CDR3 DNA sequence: TGTGCCAGTAGAGCGGGGGCCCAAGCCTACGAGCAGTACTTC. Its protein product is CASRAGAQAYEQYF.

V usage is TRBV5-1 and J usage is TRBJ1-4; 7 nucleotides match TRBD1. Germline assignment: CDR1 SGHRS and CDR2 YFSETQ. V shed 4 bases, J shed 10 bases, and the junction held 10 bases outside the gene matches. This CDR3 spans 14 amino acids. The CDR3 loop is CASSPDRVGGKLFF. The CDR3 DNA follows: TGCGCCAGCAGCCCAGACAGGGTAGGCGGAAAACTGTTTTTT.

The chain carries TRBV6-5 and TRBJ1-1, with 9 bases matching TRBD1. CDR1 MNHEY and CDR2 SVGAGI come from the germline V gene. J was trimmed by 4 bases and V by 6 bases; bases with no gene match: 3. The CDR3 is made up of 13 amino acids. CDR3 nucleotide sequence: TGTGCCAGCAGGTCGGACAGGGGCACTGAAGCTTTCTTT. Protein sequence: CASRSDRGTEAFF.

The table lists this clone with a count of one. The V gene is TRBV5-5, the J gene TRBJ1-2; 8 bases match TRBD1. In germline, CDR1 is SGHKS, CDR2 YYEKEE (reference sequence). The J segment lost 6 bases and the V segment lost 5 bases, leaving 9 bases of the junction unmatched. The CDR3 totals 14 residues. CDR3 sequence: CASSPQGAIDGYTF. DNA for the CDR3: TGTGCCAGCAGTCCGCAGGGGGCAATTGATGGCTACACCTTC. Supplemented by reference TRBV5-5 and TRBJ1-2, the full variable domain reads DAGVTQSPTHLIKTRGQQVTLRCSPISGHKSVSWYQQVLGQGPQFIFQYYEKEERGRGNFPDRFSARQFPNYSSELNVNALLLGDSALYLCASSPQGAIDGYTFGSGTRLTVV.

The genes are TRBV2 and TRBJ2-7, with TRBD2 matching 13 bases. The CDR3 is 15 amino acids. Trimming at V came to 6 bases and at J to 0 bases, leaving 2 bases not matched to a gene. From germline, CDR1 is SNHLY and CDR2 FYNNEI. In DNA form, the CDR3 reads TGTGCCAGCAGCGGACTAGCGGGGGACTCCTACGAGCAGTACTTC. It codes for CASSGLAGDSYEQYF.

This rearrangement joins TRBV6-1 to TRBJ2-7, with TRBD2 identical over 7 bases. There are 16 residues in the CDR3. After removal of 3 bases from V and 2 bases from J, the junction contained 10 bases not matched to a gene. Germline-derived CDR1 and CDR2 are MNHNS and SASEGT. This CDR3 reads CASSDQPSGITYEQYF. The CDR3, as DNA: TGTGCCAGCAGTGACCAGCCTAGCGGTATAACCTACGAGCAGTACTTC.

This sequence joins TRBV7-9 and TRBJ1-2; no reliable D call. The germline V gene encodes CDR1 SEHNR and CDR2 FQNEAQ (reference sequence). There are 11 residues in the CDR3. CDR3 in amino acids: CAETEPDGYTF. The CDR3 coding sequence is TGTGCAGAAACAGAGCCAGATGGCTACACCTTC.

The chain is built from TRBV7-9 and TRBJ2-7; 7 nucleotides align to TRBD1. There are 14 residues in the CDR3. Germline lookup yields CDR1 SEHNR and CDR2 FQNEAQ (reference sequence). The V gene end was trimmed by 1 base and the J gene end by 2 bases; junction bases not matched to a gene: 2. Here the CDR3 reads CASSLGQGTYEQYF. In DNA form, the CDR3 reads TGTGCCAGCAGCTTAGGACAGGGAACCTACGAGCAGTACTTC. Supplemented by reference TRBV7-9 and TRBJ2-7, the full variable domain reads DTGVSQNPRHKITKRGQNVTFRCDPISEHNRLYWYRQTLGQGPEFLTYFQNEAQLEKSRLLSDRFSAERPKGSFSTLEIQRTEQGDSAMYLCASSLGQGTYEQYFGPGTRLTVT.

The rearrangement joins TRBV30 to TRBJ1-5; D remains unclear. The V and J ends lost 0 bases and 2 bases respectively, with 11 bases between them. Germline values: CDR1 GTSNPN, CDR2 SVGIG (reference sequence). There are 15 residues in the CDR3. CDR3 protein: CAWSVEGGGNQPQHF. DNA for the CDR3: TGTGCCTGGAGTGTAGAAGGAGGAGGCAATCAGCCCCAGCATTTT.

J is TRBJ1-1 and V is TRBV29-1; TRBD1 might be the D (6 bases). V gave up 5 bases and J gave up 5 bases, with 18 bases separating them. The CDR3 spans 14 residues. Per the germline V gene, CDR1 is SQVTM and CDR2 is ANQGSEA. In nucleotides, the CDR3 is TGCAGCGTTAAAACCTGGACAGAATATACTGAAGCTTTCTTT. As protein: CSVKTWTEYTEAFF.

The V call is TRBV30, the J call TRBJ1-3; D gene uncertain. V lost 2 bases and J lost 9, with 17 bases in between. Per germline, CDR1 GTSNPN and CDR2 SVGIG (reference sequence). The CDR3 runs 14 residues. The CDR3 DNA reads TGTGCCTGGAGTAAGGACGGTCCGGAGGCCACCATATATTTT. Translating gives CAWSKDGPEATIYF.

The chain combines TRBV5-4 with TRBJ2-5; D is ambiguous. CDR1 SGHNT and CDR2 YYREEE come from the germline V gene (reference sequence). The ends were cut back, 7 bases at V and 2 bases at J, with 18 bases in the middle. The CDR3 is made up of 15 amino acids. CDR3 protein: CASADLAEVQETQYF. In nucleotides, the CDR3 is TGTGCCAGCGCGGATCTTGCCGAGGTACAAGAGACCCAGTACTTC.

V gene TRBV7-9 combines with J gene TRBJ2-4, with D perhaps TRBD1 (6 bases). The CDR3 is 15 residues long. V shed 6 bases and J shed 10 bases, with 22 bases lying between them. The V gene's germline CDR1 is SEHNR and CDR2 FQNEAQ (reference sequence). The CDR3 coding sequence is TGTGCCAGCAGTTCCGTAGGGGGACCCCAGAGAATTCAGTACTTC. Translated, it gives CASSSVGGPQRIQYF.

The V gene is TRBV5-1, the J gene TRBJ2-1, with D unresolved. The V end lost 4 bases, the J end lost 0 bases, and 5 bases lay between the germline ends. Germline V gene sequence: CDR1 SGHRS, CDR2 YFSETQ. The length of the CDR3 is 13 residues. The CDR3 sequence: CASSGTSYNEQFF. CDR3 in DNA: TGCGCCAGCAGCGGCACCTCCTACAATGAGCAGTTCTTC.